Below, 2 T cell receptor beta chains from the same sample are listed, as sequenced in a study of identifying expanded T cells in peripheral blood. Assay used: immunoSEQ multiplex PCR; TCRdb lists only in-frame clones, some missing. The table has tens of thousands of clones, 88% seen once. The sequencing sample was made of blood. The receptors shown here come from a person aged 18 to 69 in good health.

Worth noting for this clone: This sample also contains other DNA sequences that code for the same CDR3. The chain carries TRBV18 and TRBJ1-5; perhaps TRBD1 as D (5 bases). The CDR3 totals 13 residues. V was trimmed by 1 base and J by 4 bases, leaving 5 bases between them. Germline assignment: CDR1 KGHSH and CDR2 LQKENI. In DNA, the CDR3 is TGTGCCAGCTCACCACAGGGGAATCAGCCCCAGCATTTT. It translates to CASSPQGNQPQHF.

This clone was observed a single time. In nucleotides, the CDR3 is TGTGCCAGCAGCCCTCTCCGCGGTAGAGGCACTGAAGCTTTCTTT. As protein: CASSPLRGRGTEAFF. The chain employs TRBV14 and TRBJ1-1; no reliable D call. CDR3 size: 15 residues. V was clipped by 4 bases and J by 4 bases, with 16 bases between them. Germline-derived CDR1 and CDR2 are SGHDN and FVKESK.